This T cell receptor beta chain was observed in a study of T cell responses to AZD1222 COVID-19 vaccine (dated by TCRdb to about 2021). Context from the whole study: TCR sequencing covered fewer than 250 trial participants: approximately 200 given two doses of AZD1222 and 26 given two doses of MenACWY control vaccine. Trial participants were enrolled by age into 18-55, 56-69 and 70-plus year subgroups, with 148, 28 and 57 TCR-sequenced participants respectively.

V loses 3 bases, J loses 7 bases, and the germline ends lie 15 bases apart. The CDR3 holds 14 amino acids from the cysteine to the phenylalanine. Only CDR3 DNA is held: 42 bases, read in frame from base 1. CDR1 and CDR2 are drawn from the germline V gene: SGHTA, FQGNSA. Points the paper makes about the study in general: The whole spike protein was spanned by vaccine-associated CD4 TCRs, and dominant responses were seen in regions 160-218 and 743-854. The 56-69-year group was small, and its depth increase did not reach significance, likely because of low power. Spike-specific TCR breadth and depth rose significantly after two AZD1222 doses compared with day 0 and with MenACWY recipients. Most participants were white British and females outnumbered males, and the authors suggested that clonal diversity may have been underestimated. Conclusions about previously exposed vaccinees are limited, since just six AZD1222 recipients were seropositive for SARS-CoV-2 at baseline. Because no day 14 peak-response samples were available, the repertoires could be characterized only after the peak T cell response. Nearly half of unique spike-specific TCRs reportedly recognized epitopes outside regions mutated in the B.1.351 and B.1.1.7 variants.

As for this clone: Its antigen is unknown. The record has no base qualities; no much larger clone is one base away.

This specimen's time point label, interpreted: about 28 days (+/-7) after the second vaccine dose. AZD1222 recipients given second doses at about 4 weeks or at about 12 weeks were pooled, since spike-specific TCR depth and breadth were not found to differ between the two schedules. The vaccinee samples were drawn from two UK trials, COV001 and COV002, one of which was a single-blind randomized controlled phase 2/3 trial testing AZD1222 (ChAdOx1 nCoV-19) in healthy adults. For TCRbeta chain sequencing, PBMC samples were collected from trial participants at day 0 and at day 28 after the second dose. The CDR3 regions of human TCRbeta chains were subjected to immunosequencing. Regarding the original processing steps: TCRs in the repertoires were compared against a reference library of SARS-CoV-2-specific TCRs that had been generated with the MIRA antigen-specificity platform. Breadth was defined as the fraction of unique TCRs that were SARS-CoV-2-associated, and depth was defined as the fraction of total T cells that were SARS-CoV-2-associated. Using the MIRA data, every spike-specific TCR was mapped to the spike region that the TCR reacted to and assigned to either a CD4 or a CD8 class. Log10-transformed breadth and depth values were compared by one-way ANOVA with Sidak's multiple comparisons tests. Sourced from immuneACCESS, this table was stored by TCRdb with only in-frame sequences that have V and J called. A share of the clones is absent; for the studies checked, an unresolved V gene accounts for under half, and the remainder has no known explanation. V and J calls plus clone size are reproduced from that table; the DNA served to infer D and trimming. Here the sample has approximately 96,000 clones; 70% to 90% occur a single time. The top ten constitute 5.6% of the sample.

Sequencing used peripheral blood, obtained 28 days after the second AZD1222 dose. This receptor was identified in an adult who received the AZD1222 COVID-19 vaccine. The chain is made from TRBV7-2 and TRBJ1-2, and perhaps TRBD1 as D gene, on 5 matching bases. The nucleotide sequence is given as TGTGCCAGCAGCTTTGGGACTATTCAGCGTGGCTACACCTTC. The translation is CASSFGTIQRGYTF.